The 20 T cell receptor beta chains below all came from one sample that was sequenced in a study of OX40 agonist ivuxolimab in advanced cancers. TCRdb's table, derived via immunoSEQ multiplex PCR, lists solely in-frame clones and lacks some. The table includes around 70,000 clones, around four fifths detected once. The sequenced sample was CD4+ or CD8+ T cells sorted from blood, obtained in a trial of the OX40 agonist ivuxolimab. These TCRs come from an adult with an advanced solid tumor such as melanoma, head and neck, liver or kidney cancer.

The V and J genes are TRBV27 and TRBJ1-2; 9 bases align to TRBD1. CDR3 length: 16 residues. CDR1 and CDR2 (germline): MNHEY, SMNVEV (reference sequence). Trimming took 4 bases from V and 4 from J; bases not matched to a gene: 10. The CDR3 region is CASSSGTGGAGYGYTF. In nucleotides, the CDR3 is TGTGCCAGCAGTTCGGGCACAGGGGGCGCCGGCTATGGCTACACCTTC.

This sequence joins TRBV28 and TRBJ2-3, with TRBD2 identical over 14 bases. Losses at the gene ends were 3 bases for V and 8 bases for J; bases not matched to a gene: 4. CDR3 length: 15 amino acids. CDR1 and CDR2 (germline): MDHEN, SYDVKM. CDR3 sequence: CASSLGLAGEVTQYF. The CDR3 DNA reads as TGTGCCAGCAGTTTGGGACTAGCGGGAGAGGTTACGCAGTATTTT. The full variable domain, completed using reference TRBV28 and TRBJ2-3, is DVKVTQSSRYLVKRTGEKVFLECVQDMDHENMFWYRQDPGLGLRLIYFSYDVKMKEKGDIPEGYSVSREKKERFSLILESASTNQTSMYLCASSLGLAGEVTQYFGPGTRLTVL.

The J gene is TRBJ2-1, the V gene TRBV7-9, with D unclear. Per the germline V gene, CDR1 is SEHNR and CDR2 is FQNEAQ (reference sequence). V was trimmed by 3 bases and J by 7 bases, leaving 7 bases between them. This CDR3 has 12 residues. This CDR3 is CASSLAVNEQFF. In nucleotides, the CDR3 is TGTGCCAGCAGCTTGGCGGTTAATGAGCAGTTCTTC.

The chain has TRBV4-3 and TRBJ2-7, with unresolved D. Per the germline V gene, CDR1 is LGHNA and CDR2 is YSLEER. The V end was cut by 1 base, the J end by 1 base, with 8 bases between. The CDR3 is made up of 14 amino acids. CDR3 sequence reads: CASSQVSSSYEQYF. CDR3 nucleotide sequence: TGCGCCAGCAGCCAAGTAAGTTCTTCCTACGAGCAGTACTTC.

The gene calls are TRBV4-1 and TRBJ1-2; perhaps TRBD1 as D (5 bases). Germline CDR1 and CDR2: MGHRA and YSYEKL. There are 15 residues in the CDR3. V was pared by 6 bases and J by 4 bases, with 18 bases between. The CDR3 reads CASSQGEQAGYGYTF. CDR3 bases: TGCGCCAGCAGTCAGGGTGAACAGGCGGGCTATGGCTACACCTTC.

In this sample, this clone turned up many times. The chain recombines TRBV10-3 with TRBJ2-5; D not certain. V dropped 0 bases and J dropped 5 bases, with 10 bases sitting between them. The V gene's germline CDR1 is ENHRY and CDR2 SYGVKD. The CDR3 totals 14 residues. The CDR3: CAISESQAGETQYF. The DNA of the CDR3 is TGTGCCATCAGTGAGTCTCAGGCCGGGGAGACCCAGTACTTC.

The chain has TRBV2 and TRBJ2-7, with D perhaps assigned TRBD1 or TRBD2 (7 bases each). CDR3 size: 15 residues. The germline CDR1 and CDR2 sequences are SNHLY and FYNNEI. V was clipped by 6 bases and J by 2 bases, with 17 bases between them. The CDR3 spells CASRGGAQGAYEQYF. CDR3 coding DNA: TGTGCCAGCAGGGGAGGGGCGCAGGGGGCCTACGAGCAGTACTTC.

The V gene is TRBV5-1, the J gene TRBJ2-3, with TRBD1 matching 8 bases. Germline V gives CDR1 SGHRS, CDR2 YFSETQ. Trimming at V came to 4 bases and at J to 4 bases, leaving 5 bases not matched to a gene. The CDR3 is 14 residues long. The CDR3 is CASSPGQGADTQYF. CDR3 nucleotides: TGCGCCAGCAGCCCCGGACAGGGTGCAGATACGCAGTATTTT.

The CDR3 DNA follows: TGTGCCACCAGCAGTAGTTCCGCGCCGGTAGCCTCCTTTCACGAGCAGTACTTC. This encodes CATSSSSAPVASFHEQYF. The rearrangement uses TRBV15 and TRBJ2-5; D remains unclear. The J call may be in error: the DNA end matches TRBJ2-7 better. The length of the CDR3 is 18 residues. The V gene's germline CDR1 is LNHNV and CDR2 YYDKDF (reference sequence).

This sequence joins TRBV27 and TRBJ1-2; 9 positions agree with TRBD1. This CDR3 is 20 amino acids long. CDR1 and CDR2 (germline): MNHEY, SMNVEV (reference sequence). V shed 5 bases, J shed 0 bases, and the junction held 19 bases outside the gene matches. Here the CDR3 reads CASSPGQGSPSLLTNYGYTF. CDR3 sequence (DNA): TGTGCCAGCAGTCCGGGACAGGGATCGCCGTCCCTTCTTACTAACTATGGCTACACCTTC.

The rearrangement uses TRBV2 and TRBJ2-2, with D perhaps matching TRBD1 (5 bases). Trimming shortened V by 6 bases and J by 7 bases, and 9 bases separated the two germline ends. Germline CDR1 and CDR2: SNHLY and FYNNEI. This CDR3 is 12 amino acids long. Written as DNA, the CDR3 is TGTGCCAGCAGCTTACAGGACGGGGAGCTGTTTTTT. Amino acids: CASSLQDGELFF.

The V gene is TRBV19, the J gene TRBJ2-2, with D perhaps matching TRBD1 (6 bases). V was pared by 3 bases and J by 8 bases, with 10 bases between. From germline, CDR1 is LNHDA and CDR2 SQIVND (reference sequence). The CDR3 is made up of 13 amino acids. This chain's CDR3 is CASSIPGTGELFF. The CDR3 DNA is TGTGCCAGTAGTATTCCCGGGACAGGGGAGCTGTTTTTT.

The chain joins TRBV20-1 to TRBJ1-1; D not resolved. This CDR3 comprises 11 residues. Germline V gives CDR1 DFQATT, CDR2 SNEGSKA (reference sequence). The ends were cut back, 6 bases at V and 8 bases at J, with 13 bases in the middle. The chain's CDR3 is CSAPRAREAFF. The CDR3 nucleotides are TGCAGTGCCCCCAGAGCCCGAGAAGCTTTCTTT.

The chain joins TRBV10-2 to TRBJ1-5; no reliable D call. Per the germline V gene, CDR1 is WSHSY and CDR2 is SAAADI. V gave up 3 bases and J gave up 3 bases, with 9 bases separating them. This CDR3 is 14 amino acids long. CDR3 region: CASSDRPHNQPQHF. Written as DNA, the CDR3 is TGCGCCAGCAGTGACAGGCCACACAATCAGCCCCAGCATTTT.

This clone was picked up one time. This chain uses TRBV18 with TRBJ2-7; TRBD1 matches at 7 bases. V shed 6 bases, J shed 5 bases, and the junction held 10 bases outside the gene matches. Per germline, CDR1 KGHSH and CDR2 LQKENI. The CDR3 length is 14 residues. In DNA form, the CDR3 reads TGTGCCAGCTCCCCGCTGGGACAGCTGGACGAGCAGTACTTC. Protein sequence: CASSPLGQLDEQYF.

V usage is TRBV19 and J usage is TRBJ1-6, with D perhaps matching TRBD1 (6 bases). There are 14 residues in the CDR3. CDR1 and CDR2 from the germline V gene are LNHDA and SQIVND (reference sequence). V lost 8 bases, J lost 5 bases, and 13 bases lay in between. The CDR3, as DNA: TGTGCCAGTTCGGGGGGCAGCCATAATTCACCCCTCCACTTT. The encoded protein is CASSGGSHNSPLHF.

The chain has TRBV25-1 and TRBJ1-2; maybe TRBD1 (5 bases). This CDR3 region has 16 residues. Between the trimmed V and J ends, which lost 0 bases and 4 bases, there was a span of 15 bases. Germline assignment: CDR1 MGHDK and CDR2 SYGVNS. Here the CDR3 DNA reads TGTGCCAGCAGTGAATACGACGGGGCAGAACTCTATGGCTACACCTTC. This encodes CASSEYDGAELYGYTF.

This clone was observed a single time. This sequence joins TRBV7-3 and TRBJ1-1, with 7 nucleotides matching TRBD1. This CDR3 has 15 amino acids. Germline V gene lookup returns CDR1 SGHTA and CDR2 FQGTGA. Trimming at V came to 0 bases and at J to 5 bases, leaving 6 bases not matched to a gene. CDR3 sequence reads: CASSLTHRGLTEAFF. In DNA form, the CDR3 reads TGTGCCAGCAGCTTAACCCACAGGGGTCTAACTGAAGCTTTCTTT. Variable domain in full (rest from reference TRBV7-3 and TRBJ1-1): GAGVSQTPSNKVTEKGKYVELRCDPISGHTALYWYRQSLGQGPEFLIYFQGTGAADDSGLPNDRFFAVRPEGSVSTLKIQRTERGDSAVYLCASSLTHRGLTEAFFGQGTRLTVV.

The chain links TRBV7-9 to TRBJ1-5; 7 bases map to TRBD1. The germline CDR1 and CDR2 sequences are SEHNR and FQNEAQ (reference sequence). Trimming cost V 4 bases and J 3 bases; bases outside gene matches: 6. The length of the CDR3 is 15 residues. CDR3 region: CASSSGDRLNQPQHF. The CDR3 DNA reads as TGTGCCAGCAGCTCAGGGGACAGACTCAATCAGCCCCAGCATTTT. The full variable domain, completed using reference TRBV7-9 and TRBJ1-5, is DTGVSQNPRHKITKRGQNVTFRCDPISEHNRLYWYRQTLGQGPEFLTYFQNEAQLEKSRLLSDRFSAERPKGSFSTLEIQRTEQGDSAMYLCASSSGDRLNQPQHFGDGTRLSIL.

The J gene is TRBJ2-2, the V gene TRBV27; TRBD1 matches 11 bases. The CDR3 loop spans 15 amino acids. V trimming: 6 bases; J trimming: 5 bases; junction bases outside the gene matches: 5. CDR1 and CDR2 from the germline V gene are MNHEY and SMNVEV (reference sequence). The CDR3 protein is CASRSGTGGTGELFF. CDR3 in DNA: TGTGCCAGCAGATCCGGGACAGGGGGGACCGGGGAGCTGTTTTTT.